This paragraph reports one T cell receptor beta chain. V lost 5 bases, J lost 0 bases, and 7 bases lay in between. CDR1 MNHEY and CDR2 SMNVEV come from the germline V gene (reference sequence). The CDR3 consists of 14 residues. The data were taken from a study of blood T cell repertoires in COVID-19. The protocol was immunoSEQ multiplex PCR, while the TCRdb copy is restricted to in-frame clones and leaves out a portion. The sample lists almost 350,000 clones; roughly 86% were seen once. Sequencing used PBMCs or T cells enriched from blood (not recorded which). This sequence joins TRBV27 and TRBJ2-2; D is possibly TRBD1 (5 bases). The source of this sequence is a woman aged 30 to 39 who had been exposed to COVID-19. The CDR3 sequence: CASSDRSNTGELFF. The CDR3 nucleotides are TGTGCCAGCAGTGACAGATCGAACACCGGGGAGCTGTTTTTT.